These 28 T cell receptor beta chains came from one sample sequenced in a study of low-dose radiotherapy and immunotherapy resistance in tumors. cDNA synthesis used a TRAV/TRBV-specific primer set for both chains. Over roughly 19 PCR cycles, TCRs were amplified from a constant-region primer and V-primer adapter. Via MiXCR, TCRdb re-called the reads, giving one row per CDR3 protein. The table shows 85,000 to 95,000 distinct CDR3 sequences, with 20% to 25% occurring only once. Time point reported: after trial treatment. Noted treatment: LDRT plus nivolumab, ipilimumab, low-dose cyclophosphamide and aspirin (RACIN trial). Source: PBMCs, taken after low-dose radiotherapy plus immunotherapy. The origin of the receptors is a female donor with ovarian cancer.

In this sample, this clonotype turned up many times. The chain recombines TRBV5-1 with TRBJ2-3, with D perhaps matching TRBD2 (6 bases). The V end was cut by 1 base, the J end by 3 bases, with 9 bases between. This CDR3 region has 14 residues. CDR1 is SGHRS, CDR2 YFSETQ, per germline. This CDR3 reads CASSLIGGTDTQYF. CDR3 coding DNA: TGCGCCAGCAGCTTGATCGGGGGTACAGATACGCAGTATTTT.

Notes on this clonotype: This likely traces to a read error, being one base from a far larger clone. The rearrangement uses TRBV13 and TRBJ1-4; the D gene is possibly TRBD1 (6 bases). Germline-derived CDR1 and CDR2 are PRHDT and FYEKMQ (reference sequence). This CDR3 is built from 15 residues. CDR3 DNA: TGTGCCAGCAGCTTCAGGGGTTCTACTAATAAAAAACTGTTTTTT. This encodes CASSFRGSTNKKLFF.

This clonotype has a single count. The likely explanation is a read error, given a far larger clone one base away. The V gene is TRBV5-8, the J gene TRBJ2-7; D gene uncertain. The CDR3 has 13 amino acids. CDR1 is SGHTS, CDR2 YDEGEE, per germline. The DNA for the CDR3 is TGTGCCAGCAGCTTGGGGTCCTCCCACGAGCAGTACTTC. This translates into CASSLGSSHEQYF.

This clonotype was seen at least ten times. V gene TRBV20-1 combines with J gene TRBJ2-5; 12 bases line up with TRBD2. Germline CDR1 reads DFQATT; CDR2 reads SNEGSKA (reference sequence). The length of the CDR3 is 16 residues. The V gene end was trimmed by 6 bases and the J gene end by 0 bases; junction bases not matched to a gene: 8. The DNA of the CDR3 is TGCAGTGCGAAATCCGGACTAGCGGGGTACCAAGAGACCCAGTACTTC. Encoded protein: CSAKSGLAGYQETQYF.

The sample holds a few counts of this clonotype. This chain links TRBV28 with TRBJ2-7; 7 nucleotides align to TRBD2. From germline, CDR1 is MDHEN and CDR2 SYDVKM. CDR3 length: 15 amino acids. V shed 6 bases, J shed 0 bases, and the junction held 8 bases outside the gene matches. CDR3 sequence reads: CASSGGGVDSYEQYF. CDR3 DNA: TGTGCCAGCAGCGGTGGGGGGGTTGACTCCTACGAGCAGTACTTC.

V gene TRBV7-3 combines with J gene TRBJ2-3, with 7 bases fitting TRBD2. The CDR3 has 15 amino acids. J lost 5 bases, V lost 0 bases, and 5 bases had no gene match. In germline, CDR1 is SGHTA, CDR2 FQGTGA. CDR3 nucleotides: TGTGCCAGCAGCTTAACGAGAGGGACTAAAGATACGCAGTATTTT. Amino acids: CASSLTRGTKDTQYF.

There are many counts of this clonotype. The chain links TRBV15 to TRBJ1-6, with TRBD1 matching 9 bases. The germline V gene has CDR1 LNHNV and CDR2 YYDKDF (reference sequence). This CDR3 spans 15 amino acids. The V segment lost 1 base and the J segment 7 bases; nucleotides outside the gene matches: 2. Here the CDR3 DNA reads TGTGCCACCAGCAGAGGCGGGACAGGGAATTCACCCCTCCACTTT. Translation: CATSRGGTGNSPLHF.

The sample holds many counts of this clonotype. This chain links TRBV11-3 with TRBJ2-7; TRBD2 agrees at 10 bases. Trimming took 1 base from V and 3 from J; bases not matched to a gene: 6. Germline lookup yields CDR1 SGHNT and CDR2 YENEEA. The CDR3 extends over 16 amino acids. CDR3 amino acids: CASSLVWASGSYEQYF. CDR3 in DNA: TGTGCCAGCAGCTTAGTTTGGGCTAGCGGGAGCTACGAGCAGTACTTC.

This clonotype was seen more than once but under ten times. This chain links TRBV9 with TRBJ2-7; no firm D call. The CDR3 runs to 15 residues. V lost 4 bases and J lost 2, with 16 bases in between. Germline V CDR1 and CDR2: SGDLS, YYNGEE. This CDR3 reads CASSPTERPPYEQYF. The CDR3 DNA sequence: TGTGCCAGCAGCCCGACCGAGCGACCCCCCTACGAGCAGTACTTC.

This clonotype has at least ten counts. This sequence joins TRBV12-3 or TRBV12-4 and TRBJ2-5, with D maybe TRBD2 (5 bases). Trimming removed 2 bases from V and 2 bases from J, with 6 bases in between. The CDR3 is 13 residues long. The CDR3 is CASSLSGQETQYF. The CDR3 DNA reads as TGTGCCAGCAGTTTATCGGGGCAAGAGACCCAGTACTTC.

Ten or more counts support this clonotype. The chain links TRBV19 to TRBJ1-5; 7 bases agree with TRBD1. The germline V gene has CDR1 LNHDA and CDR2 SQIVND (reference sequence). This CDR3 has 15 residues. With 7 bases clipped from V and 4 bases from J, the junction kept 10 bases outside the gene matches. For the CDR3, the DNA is TGTGCCAGTAACCAGTACGGGACAGTGAATCAGCCCCAGCATTTT. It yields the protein CASNQYGTVNQPQHF.

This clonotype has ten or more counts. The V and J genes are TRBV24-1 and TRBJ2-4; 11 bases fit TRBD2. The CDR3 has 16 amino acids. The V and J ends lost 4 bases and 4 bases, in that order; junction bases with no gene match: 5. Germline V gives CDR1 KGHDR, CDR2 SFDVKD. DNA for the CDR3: TGTGCCACCAGTGACGGGACTAGCGGAGGAAAAAACATTCAGTACTTC. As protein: CATSDGTSGGKNIQYF.

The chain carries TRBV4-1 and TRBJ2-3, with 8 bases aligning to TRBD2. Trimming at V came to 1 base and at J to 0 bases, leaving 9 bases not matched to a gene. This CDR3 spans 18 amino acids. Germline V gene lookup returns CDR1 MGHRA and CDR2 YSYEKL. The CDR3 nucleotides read TGCGCCAGCAGCCAAGGGCGGCGGGGGGCCCCAAGCACAGATACGCAGTATTTT. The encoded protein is CASSQGRRGAPSTDTQYF.

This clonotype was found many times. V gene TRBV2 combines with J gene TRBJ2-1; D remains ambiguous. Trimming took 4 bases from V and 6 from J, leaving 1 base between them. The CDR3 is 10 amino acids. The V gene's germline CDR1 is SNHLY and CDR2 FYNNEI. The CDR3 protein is CASSVNEQFF. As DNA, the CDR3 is TGTGCCAGCAGTGTCAATGAGCAGTTCTTC.

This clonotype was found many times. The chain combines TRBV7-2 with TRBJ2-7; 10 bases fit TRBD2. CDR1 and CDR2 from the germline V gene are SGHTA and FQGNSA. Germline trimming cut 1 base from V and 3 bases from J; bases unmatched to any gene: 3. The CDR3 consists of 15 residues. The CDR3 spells CASSLDGLADYEQYF. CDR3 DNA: TGTGCCAGCAGCTTAGACGGACTAGCGGACTACGAGCAGTACTTC.

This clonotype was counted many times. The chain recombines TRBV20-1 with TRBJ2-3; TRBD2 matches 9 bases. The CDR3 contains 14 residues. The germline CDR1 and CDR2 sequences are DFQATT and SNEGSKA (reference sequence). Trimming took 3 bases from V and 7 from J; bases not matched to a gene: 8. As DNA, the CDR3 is TGCAGTGCTAGTCCTAGCGGGATTGGTAATACGCAGTATTTT. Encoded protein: CSASPSGIGNTQYF.

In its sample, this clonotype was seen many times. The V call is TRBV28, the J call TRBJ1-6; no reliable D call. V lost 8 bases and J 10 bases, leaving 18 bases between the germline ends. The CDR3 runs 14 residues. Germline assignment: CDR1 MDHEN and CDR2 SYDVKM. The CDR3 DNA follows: TGTGCCAGCCACCCCGGAGGTGGGAACTCACCCCTCCACTTT. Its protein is CASHPGGGNSPLHF.

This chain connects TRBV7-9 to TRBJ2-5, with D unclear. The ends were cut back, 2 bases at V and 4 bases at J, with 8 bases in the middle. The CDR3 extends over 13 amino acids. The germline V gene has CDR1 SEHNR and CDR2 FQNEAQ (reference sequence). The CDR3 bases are TGTGCCAGCAGCTTATCCCAACGAGAGACCCAGTACTTC. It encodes CASSLSQRETQYF.

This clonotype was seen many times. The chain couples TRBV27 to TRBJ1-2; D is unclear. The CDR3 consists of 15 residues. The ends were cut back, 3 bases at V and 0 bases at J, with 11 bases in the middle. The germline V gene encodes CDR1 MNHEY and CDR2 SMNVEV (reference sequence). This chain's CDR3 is CASSLKPQANYGYTF. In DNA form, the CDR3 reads TGTGCCAGCAGTTTGAAGCCCCAAGCTAACTATGGCTACACCTTC.

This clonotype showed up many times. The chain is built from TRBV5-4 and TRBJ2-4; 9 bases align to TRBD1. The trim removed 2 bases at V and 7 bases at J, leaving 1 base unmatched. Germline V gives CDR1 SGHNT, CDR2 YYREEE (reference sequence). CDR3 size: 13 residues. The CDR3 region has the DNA TGTGCCAGCAGCTTAGGACAGGGGAACATTCAGTACTTC. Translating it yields CASSLGQGNIQYF.

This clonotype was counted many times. The CDR3 here is CSVEGQGVGQPQHF. For the CDR3, the DNA is TGCAGCGTTGAGGGGCAGGGGGTCGGTCAGCCCCAGCATTTT. The genes are TRBV29-1 and TRBJ1-5; 7 bases are shared with TRBD1. Germline V gene data show CDR1 as SQVTM and CDR2 as ANQGSEA. V lost 3 bases, J lost 6 bases, and 8 bases stayed unmatched. The CDR3 loop spans 14 amino acids.

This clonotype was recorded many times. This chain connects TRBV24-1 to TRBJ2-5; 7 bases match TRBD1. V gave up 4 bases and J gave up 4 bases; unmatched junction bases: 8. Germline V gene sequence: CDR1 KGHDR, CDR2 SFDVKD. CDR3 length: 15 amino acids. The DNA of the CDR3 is TGTGCCACCAGTGACAACAGGGGCGCGGTAGAGACCCAGTACTTC. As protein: CATSDNRGAVETQYF.

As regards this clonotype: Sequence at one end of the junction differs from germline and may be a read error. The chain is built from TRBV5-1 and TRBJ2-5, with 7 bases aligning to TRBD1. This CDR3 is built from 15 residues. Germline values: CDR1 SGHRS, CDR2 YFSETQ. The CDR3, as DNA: TGCGCCAGCTGCTTTCTAGGGACAGCCCAAGAGACCCAGTACTTC. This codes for CASCFLGTAQETQYF.

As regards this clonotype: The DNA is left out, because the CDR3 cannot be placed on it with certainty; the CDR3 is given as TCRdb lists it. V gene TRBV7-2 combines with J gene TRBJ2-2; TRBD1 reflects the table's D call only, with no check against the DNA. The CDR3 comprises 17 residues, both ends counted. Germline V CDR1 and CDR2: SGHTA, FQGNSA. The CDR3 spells CASSLGSTRGTGELFFF.

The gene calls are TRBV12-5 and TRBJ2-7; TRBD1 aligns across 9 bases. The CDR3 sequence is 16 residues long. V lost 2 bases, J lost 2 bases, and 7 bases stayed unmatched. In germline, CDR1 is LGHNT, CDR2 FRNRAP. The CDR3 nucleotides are TGTGCTAGTGGTTTGCCTCCGGGACAGGGCACCTACGAGCAGTACTTC. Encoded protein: CASGLPPGQGTYEQYF.

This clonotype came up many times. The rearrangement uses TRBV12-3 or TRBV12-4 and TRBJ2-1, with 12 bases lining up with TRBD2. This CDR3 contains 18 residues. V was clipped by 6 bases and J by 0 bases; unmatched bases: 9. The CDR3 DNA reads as TGTGCCAGCAGAAAACTAGCGGGGGGCCCTAGCTCCTACAATGAGCAGTTCTTC. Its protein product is CASRKLAGGPSSYNEQFF.

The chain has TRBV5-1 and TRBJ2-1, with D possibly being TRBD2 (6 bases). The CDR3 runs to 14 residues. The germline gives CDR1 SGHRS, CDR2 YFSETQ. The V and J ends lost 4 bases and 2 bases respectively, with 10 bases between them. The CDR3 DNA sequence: TGCGCCAGCAGCGGTAGCGGCGCCTACAATGAGCAGTTCTTC. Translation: CASSGSGAYNEQFF.

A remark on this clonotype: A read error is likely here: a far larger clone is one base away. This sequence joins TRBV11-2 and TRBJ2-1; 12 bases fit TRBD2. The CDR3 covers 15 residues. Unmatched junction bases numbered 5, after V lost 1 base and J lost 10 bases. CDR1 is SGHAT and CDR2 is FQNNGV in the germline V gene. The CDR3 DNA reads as TGTGCCAGCAGCTTAGCACTAGCGGGGGGCTACGAGCAGTTCTTC. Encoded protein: CASSLALAGGYEQFF. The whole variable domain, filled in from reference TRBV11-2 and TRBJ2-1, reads EAGVAQSPRYKIIEKRQSVAFWCNPISGHATLYWYQQILGQGPKLLIQFQNNGVVDDSQLPKDRFSAERLKGVDSTLKIQPAKLEDSAVYLCASSLALAGGYEQFFGPGTRLTVL.